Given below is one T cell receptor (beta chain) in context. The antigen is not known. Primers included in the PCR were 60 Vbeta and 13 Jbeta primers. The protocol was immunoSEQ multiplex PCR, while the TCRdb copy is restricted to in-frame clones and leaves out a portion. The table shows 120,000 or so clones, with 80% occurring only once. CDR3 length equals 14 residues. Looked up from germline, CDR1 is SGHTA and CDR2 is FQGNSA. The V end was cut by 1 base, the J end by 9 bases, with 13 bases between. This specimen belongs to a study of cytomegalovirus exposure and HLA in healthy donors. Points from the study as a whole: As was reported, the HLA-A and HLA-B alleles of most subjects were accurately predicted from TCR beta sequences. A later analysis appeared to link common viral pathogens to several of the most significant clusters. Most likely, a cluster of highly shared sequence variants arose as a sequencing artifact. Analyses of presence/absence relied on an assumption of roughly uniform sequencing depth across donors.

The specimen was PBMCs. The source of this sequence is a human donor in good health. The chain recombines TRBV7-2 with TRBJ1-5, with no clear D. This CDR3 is CASSLVRSHGPQHF. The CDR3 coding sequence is TGTGCCAGCAGCTTAGTTCGGTCCCATGGGCCCCAGCATTTT.